One T cell receptor (beta chain) is described in this entry. Its antigen is currently unknown. Pooled samples include second doses given at about 4 or 12 weeks. The data are from a study of T cell responses to AZD1222 COVID-19 vaccine. Findings and limits, study-wide: Increased Spike-specific TCR breadth and depth were observed after two AZD1222 doses. Most donors were white British, females outnumbered males, and clonal diversity was possibly underestimated.

The table came from immunoSEQ multiplex PCR; TCRdb's copy has only in-frame clones and leaves some out. The table has about 94,000 clones, approximately 81% seen once. Germline V gene sequence: CDR1 SGHNT, CDR2 YYREEE (reference sequence). Germline trimming cut 0 bases from V and 6 bases from J; bases unmatched to any gene: 4. This CDR3 comprises 15 residues. The chain has TRBV5-4 and TRBJ2-2; 8 nucleotides match TRBD2. The sequence was collected from an adult who received the AZD1222 COVID-19 vaccine. The sample consisted of peripheral blood, taken 28 days after the second AZD1222 dose. CDR3: CASSLAGLAPGELFF. CDR3 in DNA: TGTGCCAGCAGCTTGGCTGGACTAGCTCCCGGGGAGCTGTTTTTT.